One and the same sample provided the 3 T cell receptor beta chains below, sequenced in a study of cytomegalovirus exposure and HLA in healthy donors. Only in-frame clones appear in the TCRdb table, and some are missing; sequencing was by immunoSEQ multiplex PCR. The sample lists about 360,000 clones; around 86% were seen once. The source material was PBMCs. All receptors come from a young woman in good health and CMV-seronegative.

CDR3 nucleotide sequence: TGTGCCAGCCAGAGGGGGCGTGGCGGGGAGCTGTTTTTT. It codes for CASQRGRGGELFF. V and J are TRBV2 and TRBJ2-2; 7 nucleotides align to TRBD1. Per germline, CDR1 SNHLY and CDR2 FYNNEI. The ends lost 8 bases at V and 7 bases at J; junction bases unmatched: 7. This CDR3 is built from 13 residues.

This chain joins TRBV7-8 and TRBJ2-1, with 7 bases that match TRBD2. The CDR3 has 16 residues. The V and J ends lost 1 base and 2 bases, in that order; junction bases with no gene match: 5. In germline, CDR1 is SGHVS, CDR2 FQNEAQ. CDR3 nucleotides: TGTGCCAGCAGCTTAGTAGTGGGAGGGCCCTACAATGAGCAGTTCTTC. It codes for CASSLVVGGPYNEQFF.

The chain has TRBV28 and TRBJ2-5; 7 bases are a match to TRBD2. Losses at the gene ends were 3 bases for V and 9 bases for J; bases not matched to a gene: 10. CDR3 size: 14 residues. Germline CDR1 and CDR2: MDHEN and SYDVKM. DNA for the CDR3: TGTGCCAGCAGTTTTTCAGGCCGCCGGGGGGCCCAGTACTTC. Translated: CASSFSGRRGAQYF. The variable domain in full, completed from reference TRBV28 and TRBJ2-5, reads DVKVTQSSRYLVKRTGEKVFLECVQDMDHENMFWYRQDPGLGLRLIYFSYDVKMKEKGDIPEGYSVSREKKERFSLILESASTNQTSMYLCASSFSGRRGAQYFGPGTRLLVL.